The subject of this entry is one T cell receptor beta chain. These data originate in a study of blood T cell repertoires in COVID-19. About the study: Sites across the United States, Italy and Spain contributed samples from acute and convalescent COVID-19. In each case, the material was cDNA or gDNA derived from T cells, B-cell-depleted T cells, or PBMCs.

The junction had 15 bases not matched to a gene; V was cut back by 6 bases and J by 5 bases. CDR1 SQVTM and CDR2 ANQGSEA come from the germline V gene. The CDR3 consists of 15 residues. In the original workflow: Amplification of reference gene primers provided the estimated nucleated cell counts. The data were produced by immunoSEQ multiplex PCR, yet TCRdb's version contains in-frame clones alone and is incomplete. The V and J calls and clone size come from that table; D and trimming were worked out from the DNA. The sample has approximately 62,000 clones; 70% to 90% are singletons. The clonotype originates from a man at least 80 years old with acute or convalescent COVID-19. J is TRBJ2-7 and V is TRBV29-1; TRBD2 aligns across 8 bases. The sequencing input was peripheral blood. The CDR3: CSVKTGGPGGDEQYF. The DNA of the CDR3 is TGCAGCGTGAAAACGGGGGGACCGGGGGGGGACGAGCAGTACTTC.